Listed below are T cell receptor beta chains from one sample, sequenced in a study of cytomegalovirus exposure and HLA in healthy donors. The table came from immunoSEQ multiplex PCR; TCRdb's copy has only in-frame clones and leaves some out. The data contain 110,000 or so clones, 60% to 85% of them singletons. The specimen sequenced was PBMCs. These receptors came from a man aged 45-65 years in good health and CMV-seropositive. Each CDR3 is given with its conserved first and last residue. A D gene is named only where the DNA matches it firmly. A row's size may be missing; if present it is once, few, many or a size class.

>once|TRBV7-8|TRBD1|TRBJ1-1
CASSPTQTIGQGGEIF
TGTGCCAGCAGCCCTACCCAGACTATCGGACAGGGCGGCGAGATCTTT
>.|TRBV7-9|TRBD2|TRBJ2-7
CASSPGTSVVRVEQYF
TGTGCCAGCAGCCCCGGGACTAGCGTAGTTCGCGTCGAGCAGTACTTC
>.|TRBV7-5|.|TRBJ1-4
CVRTPRGQSNEKLFF
TGTGTCAGAACCCCTAGAGGTCAGTCTAATGAAAAACTGTTTTTT
>.|TRBV30|.|TRBJ1-4
CAWSVARGFPTNEKLFF
TGTGCCTGGAGTGTAGCTCGGGGTTTCCCAACTAATGAAAAACTGTTTTTT
>.|TRBV7-3|TRBD1|TRBJ1-2
CASSPNPGQGGYGYTF
TGTGCCAGCAGCCCGAACCCGGGACAGGGAGGCTATGGCTACACCTTC
>.|TRBV11-2|TRBD1|TRBJ1-1
CASSLDRETEAFF
TGTGCCAGCAGCCTCGACAGGGAGACTGAAGCTTTCTTT
>.|TRBV25-1|.|TRBJ2-5
CASSESSRRQETQYF
TGTGCCAGCAGTGAGTCTAGCAGACGACAAGAGACCCAGTACTTC
>.|TRBV29-1|.|TRBJ1-1
CSFRLFLNTEAFF
TGCAGCTTCCGTCTATTCCTGAACACTGAAGCTTTCTTT
>once|TRBV2|.|TRBJ1-5
CASSLGQASNQPQHF
TGTGCCAGCAGTCTAGGTCAAGCTAGCAATCAGCCCCAGCATTTT
>.|TRBV6-6|TRBD2|TRBJ2-7
CASSYSTSGGNEQYF
TGTGCCAGCAGTTACTCGACTAGCGGGGGGAACGAGCAGTACTTC
>few|TRBV5-4|TRBD1|TRBJ2-1
CASSPWDRVGNEQFF
TGTGCCAGCAGCCCTTGGGACAGGGTTGGAAATGAGCAGTTCTTC
>.|TRBV6-5|.|TRBJ2-7
CASSYREGSYEQYF
TGTGCCAGCAGTTATCGGGAAGGCTCCTACGAGCAGTACTTC
>.|TRBV6-5|.|TRBJ1-3
CASSLGQGLSGNTIYF
TGTGCCAGCAGTTTAGGGCAGGGACTATCTGGAAACACCATATATTTT
>once|TRBV7-6|.|TRBJ2-3
CASSPWAGGDTQYF
TGTGCCAGCAGCCCCTGGGCGGGTGGGGATACGCAGTATTTT
>.|TRBV7-8|.|TRBJ2-2
CASSPRTAYTGELFF
TGTGCCAGCAGCCCTCGGACAGCTTACACCGGGGAGCTGTTTTTT
>.|TRBV6-1|.|TRBJ1-1
CASSATRGNTEAFF
TGTGCCAGCAGTGCGACCAGGGGGAACACTGAAGCTTTCTTT
>once|TRBV19|TRBD1|TRBJ1-1
CASSATNRGRGTEAFF
TGTGCCAGTAGTGCAACCAACAGGGGTCGGGGCACTGAAGCTTTCTTT
>.|TRBV5-1|.|TRBJ2-7
CASSLGSLSSYEQYF
TGCGCCAGCAGCTTGGGCAGTCTCAGCTCCTACGAGCAGTACTTC
>.|TRBV10-3|.|TRBJ1-2
CAIAGDRGGSNYGYTF
TGTGCCATCGCGGGGGATAGAGGAGGTTCTAACTATGGCTACACCTTC
>.|TRBV5-8|TRBD2|TRBJ2-7
CASSSGASGGYEQYF
TGTGCCAGCAGCTCCGGGGCTAGCGGAGGGTACGAGCAGTACTTC
>.|TRBV5-1|TRBD1|TRBJ1-4
CASSVTGATNEKLFF
TGCGCCAGCAGCGTGACAGGGGCAACTAATGAAAAACTGTTTTTT
>few|TRBV5-1|.|TRBJ1-2
CASSLARGADGYTF
TGCGCCAGCAGCTTGGCGCGGGGAGCGGATGGCTACACCTTC
>.|TRBV28|.|TRBJ1-2
CASGGGGLPGYTF
TGTGCCAGCGGGGGAGGGGGGTTGCCTGGCTACACCTTC
>.|TRBV5-4|.|TRBJ1-2
CASSLVGGAYGYTF
TGTGCCAGCAGCTTGGTCGGGGGGGCCTATGGCTACACCTTC
>.|TRBV6-5|.|TRBJ1-5
CASSGAGGQPQHF
TGTGCCAGCAGTGGGGCGGGAGGGCAGCCCCAGCATTTT
>few|TRBV6-5|TRBD1|TRBJ1-5
CASSPGTENQPQHF
TGTGCCAGCTCTCCCGGGACAGAAAATCAGCCCCAGCATTTT
>.|TRBV10-2|TRBD1|TRBJ2-7
CASSERTGVSYEQYF
TGCGCCAGCAGTGAGAGGACAGGGGTCTCCTACGAGCAGTACTTC
>.|TRBV5-1|TRBD1|TRBJ2-7
CASSPGGTGRNEQYF
TGCGCCAGCAGCCCAGGGGGGACAGGGCGAAACGAGCAGTACTTC
>.|TRBV10-3|TRBD1|TRBJ2-5
CAIAFGTGAGETQYF
TGTGCCATAGCTTTCGGGACAGGGGCTGGGGAGACCCAGTACTTC
>.|TRBV4-3|TRBD2|TRBJ2-1
CASSQVGGKELFF
TGCGCCAGCAGCCAAGTGGGGGGGAAAGAGCTGTTCTTC
>.|TRBV11-2|TRBD1|TRBJ2-1
CASSLGQGAYNEQFF
TGTGCCAGCAGCTTGGGACAGGGGGCCTACAATGAGCAGTTCTTC
>.|TRBV5-4|TRBD1|TRBJ2-3
CASSFNLAGTGVGDTQYF
TGTGCCAGCAGCTTCAACTTAGCCGGGACAGGGGTGGGAGATACGCAGTATTTT
>.|TRBV20-1|.|TRBJ1-4
CSASASEKLFF
TGCAGTGCTAGTGCGTCAGAAAAACTGTTTTTT
>.|TRBV25-1|.|TRBJ1-2
CASSPGGGLYGYTF
TGTGCCAGCAGTCCCGGGGGGGGACTCTACGGCTACACCTTC
>once|TRBV5-4|TRBD1|TRBJ2-3
CASSRGQGTDTQYF
TGTGCCAGCAGCCGTGGACAGGGGACAGATACGCAGTATTTT
>.|TRBV11-3|.|TRBJ1-1
CASSWGGGDTEAFF
TGTGCCAGCAGCTGGGGTGGAGGAGACACTGAAGCTTTCTTT
>.|TRBV30|.|TRBJ2-7
CAWTRWGDGVRSYEQYF
TGTGCCTGGACCCGTTGGGGGGATGGGGTAAGGTCCTACGAGCAGTACTTC
>.|TRBV11-2|.|TRBJ2-7
CASSFLREQYF
TGTGCCAGCAGCTTTCTTCGGGAGCAGTACTTC
>.|TRBV10-2|TRBD1|TRBJ1-5
CASGGGGGYSNQPQHF
TGCGCCAGCGGGGGTGGAGGGGGCTATAGCAATCAGCCCCAGCATTTT
>once|TRBV7-2|TRBD2|TRBJ2-1
CASSPGRGGSYNEQFF
TGTGCCAGCAGCCCCGGGCGGGGAGGGTCCTACAATGAGCAGTTCTTC
>.|TRBV19|.|TRBJ1-1
CASSIGPGMGTEAFF
TGTGCCAGTAGTATAGGACCGGGGATGGGCACTGAAGCTTTCTTT
>.|TRBV7-2|.|TRBJ2-7
CASSLTASWTLSEQYF
TGTGCCAGCAGCTTAACTGCGTCCTGGACACTATCCGAGCAGTACTTC
>.|TRBV5-5|.|TRBJ2-5
CASSLRGTGETQYF
TGTGCCAGCAGCTTGCGGGGAACTGGAGAGACCCAGTACTTC
>.|TRBV6-5|TRBD1|TRBJ2-1
CASSYSLGQGNNEQFF
TGTGCCAGCAGTTACTCCCTAGGACAGGGTAACAATGAGCAGTTCTTC
>.|TRBV25-1|.|TRBJ2-3
CASSESAIAAATDTQYF
TGTGCCAGCAGTGAATCCGCGATAGCCGCCGCGACAGATACGCAGTATTTT
>few|TRBV2|TRBD1|TRBJ2-7
CASSDGQGALEQYF
TGTGCCAGCAGTGATGGGCAGGGGGCCCTCGAGCAGTACTTC
>.|TRBV18|.|TRBJ1-6
CASSPPNFDGTYNSPLHF
TGTGCCAGCTCACCACCTAATTTCGACGGGACCTATAATTCACCCCTCCACTTT
>.|TRBV7-6|TRBD1|TRBJ1-6
CASSLALGQRNSPLHF
TGTGCCAGCAGCTTAGCTCTGGGACAGAGGAATTCACCCCTCCACTTT
>.|TRBV7-9|.|TRBJ1-1
CASSFYRDSRAEAFF
TGTGCCAGCAGCTTTTATCGCGACAGTCGGGCTGAAGCTTTCTTT
>.|TRBV7-6|.|TRBJ2-7
CASSLAVGEYEQYF
TGTGCCAGCAGCTTAGCTGTGGGCGAGTACGAGCAGTACTTC